The 18 T cell receptor beta chains listed next were all sequenced from one sample in a study of breast tumors, draining lymph nodes, adjacent tissues. MiXCR, run by TCRdb on the multiplex PCR reads, gives a single entry per CDR3 protein. The sample carries 10,000 to 15,000 distinct CDR3 sequences, about three quarters recorded once. The specimen was tumor-adjacent breast tissue. The source is a female donor with breast cancer. Some clones in this sample may be carry-over from other donors' samples.

The V call is TRBV24-1, the J call TRBJ2-5; TRBD2 matches at 10 bases. The V gene's germline CDR1 is KGHDR and CDR2 SFDVKD. The V segment lost 5 bases and the J segment 6 bases; nucleotides outside the gene matches: 2. The CDR3 length is 13 residues. In DNA, the CDR3 is TGTGCCACCAGTGGTAGCGGGAGGAAGACCCAGTACTTC. Its translation is CATSGSGRKTQYF.

The V gene is TRBV2, the J gene TRBJ2-7; D is ambiguous. The CDR3 loop spans 13 amino acids. In germline, CDR1 is SNHLY, CDR2 FYNNEI. V lost 6 bases and J 3 bases, leaving 12 bases between the germline ends. Here the CDR3 DNA reads TGTGCCAGCAGGCCGGGCGTCTTCTACGAGCAGTACTTC. Protein sequence: CASRPGVFYEQYF. The variable domain in full, completed from reference TRBV2 and TRBJ2-7, reads EPEVTQTPSHQVTQMGQEVILRCVPISNHLYFYWYRQILGQKVEFLVSFYNNEISEKSEIFDDQFSVERPDGSNFTLKIRSTKLEDSAMYFCASRPGVFYEQYFGPGTRLTVT.

This clonotype was counted at least ten times. A much larger clone differs from this one at a single base, so this may be a read error. This chain connects TRBV11-2 to TRBJ2-7, with D tentatively TRBD1 or TRBD2 (6 bases each). This CDR3 has 13 residues. Germline assignment: CDR1 SGHAT and CDR2 FQNNGV. CDR3 bases: TGTGCCAACAGCTTAGGAGGGGGATACGAGCAGTACTTC. It yields the protein CANSLGGGYEQYF.

This clonotype came up many times. V and J are TRBV5-1 and TRBJ2-1; tentative D call: TRBD1 (5 bases). CDR1 and CDR2 from the germline V gene are SGHRS and YFSETQ. This CDR3 region has 13 residues. V was clipped by 0 bases and J by 5 bases, with 6 bases between them. CDR3 coding DNA: TGCGCCAGCAGCTTGGTAGGGGACAATGAGCAGTTCTTC. It yields the protein CASSLVGDNEQFF.

V is TRBV30 and J is TRBJ2-7; D ambiguous. CDR3 length: 11 amino acids. Germline V CDR1 and CDR2: GTSNPN, SVGIG (reference sequence). V was pared by 8 bases and J by 6 bases, with 14 bases between. CDR3 sequence reads: CAGSQGREQYF. The CDR3 DNA reads as TGTGCCGGCTCCCAAGGTCGCGAGCAGTACTTC.

This clonotype showed up many times. The rearrangement links TRBV7-2 to TRBJ2-1, with D tentatively TRBD1 (6 bases). CDR3 length: 13 residues. Germline-derived CDR1 and CDR2 are SGHTA and FQGNSA. Trimming took 6 bases from V and 9 from J, leaving 15 bases between them. The CDR3 DNA reads TGTGCCAGCAGTCGCTACAGGGTGAGTGAGCAGTTCTTC. Protein product: CASSRYRVSEQFF. Based on the CDR3 plus reference TRBV7-2 and TRBJ2-1, the full variable domain is GAGVSQSPSNKVTEKGKDVELRCDPISGHTALYWYRQSLGQGLEFLIYFQGNSAPDKSGLPSDRFSAERTGGSVSTLTIQRTQQEDSAVYLCASSRYRVSEQFFGPGTRLTVL.

V and J are TRBV12-3 or TRBV12-4 and TRBJ2-3; 15 bases agree with TRBD2. This CDR3 contains 15 residues. The V gene end was trimmed by 5 bases and the J gene end by 6 bases; junction bases not matched to a gene: 3. In DNA, the CDR3 is TGTGCCAGCAGTCACGGGACTAGCGGGAGGGATACGCAGTATTTT. Protein: CASSHGTSGRDTQYF.

This chain uses TRBV19 with TRBJ2-1; a weak D match, TRBD2 (5 bases). Germline V gives CDR1 LNHDA, CDR2 SQIVND (reference sequence). Between the trimmed V and J ends, which lost 5 bases and 4 bases, there was a span of 9 bases. The CDR3 covers 13 residues. CDR3 bases: TGTGCCAGTAGTGTTGGACTTTACAATGAGCAGTTCTTC. Translation: CASSVGLYNEQFF.

The sample holds many counts of this clonotype. The chain recombines TRBV30 with TRBJ2-1; D possibly matches TRBD1 or TRBD2 (5 bases each). Germline CDR1 and CDR2: GTSNPN and SVGIG (reference sequence). Trimming removed 1 base at V and 2 bases at J, with 9 bases between. This CDR3 spans 14 amino acids. CDR3 loop: CAWSGDVAYNEQFF. In DNA form, the CDR3 reads TGTGCCTGGAGTGGGGACGTTGCCTACAATGAGCAGTTCTTC.

This clonotype was found many times. The chain combines TRBV9 with TRBJ2-7; 7 positions agree with TRBD2. V dropped 0 bases and J dropped 7; count of bases not matched to a gene: 7. Looked up from germline, CDR1 is SGDLS and CDR2 is YYNGEE. This CDR3 has 14 residues. The DNA for the CDR3 is TGTGCCAGCAGCGTAGAGGGACCAGCGGGGGAGCAGTACTTC. Its protein is CASSVEGPAGEQYF.

This sequence joins TRBV6-2 or TRBV6-3 and TRBJ2-1; D unresolved. The germline V and J ends were trimmed by 5 bases and 6 bases, with 8 bases remaining between them. This CDR3 has 12 amino acids. Looked up from germline, CDR1 is MNHEY and CDR2 is SVGEGT. The CDR3 here is CASSPSINEQFF. CDR3 in DNA: TGTGCCAGCAGTCCTTCGATCAATGAGCAGTTCTTC.

This chain connects TRBV7-9 to TRBJ2-1; 15 nucleotides match TRBD2. This CDR3 contains 19 residues. Germline V gene data show CDR1 as SEHNR and CDR2 as FQNEAQ (reference sequence). J lost 0 bases, V lost 4 bases, and 7 bases had no gene match. CDR3 loop: CASSSTGTSGRNSYNEQFF. For the CDR3, the DNA is TGTGCCAGCAGCTCTACCGGGACTAGCGGGAGGAACTCCTACAATGAGCAGTTCTTC.

The table lists this clonotype with a count of one. This chain links TRBV4-1 with TRBJ1-3; the match to TRBD1 covers 7 bases. V was clipped by 1 base and J by 3 bases; unmatched bases: 3. Looked up from germline, CDR1 is MGHRA and CDR2 is YSYEKL. This CDR3 is built from 15 residues. In DNA, the CDR3 is TGCGCCAGCAGCCAAGTCCGGACAGGTGGAAACACCATATATTTT. As protein: CASSQVRTGGNTIYF.

This chain uses TRBV4-2 with TRBJ2-1; D is uncertain. CDR1 is LGHNA, CDR2 YNFKEQ, per germline. V gave up 4 bases and J gave up 3 bases, with 7 bases separating them. There are 13 residues in the CDR3. The CDR3 sequence: CASSRSFYNEQFF. CDR3 DNA sequence: TGTGCCAGCAGCCGCTCATTCTACAATGAGCAGTTCTTC.

Points on this clonotype: A read error may be the cause here, since a much bigger clone is one base away. The genes are TRBV6-2 or TRBV6-3 and TRBJ2-5, with 7 bases fitting TRBD2. The CDR3 is 16 residues long. Germline assignment: CDR1 MNHEY and CDR2 SVGEGT. V was clipped by 0 bases and J by 1 base; unmatched bases: 5. The CDR3: CASSYSMREIQETQYF. CDR3 nucleotides: TGTGCCAGCAGTTACTCGATGCGGGAGATCCAAGAGACCCAGTACTTC.

V is TRBV19 and J is TRBJ2-1; TRBD1 or TRBD2 may be the D gene (7 bases each). The V end lost 9 bases, the J end lost 7 bases, and 16 bases lay between the germline ends. Germline-derived CDR1 and CDR2 are LNHDA and SQIVND (reference sequence). CDR3 length equals 13 residues. The CDR3 protein is CASSPQGGNEQFF. Written as DNA, the CDR3 is TGTGCCAGCAGCCCTCAGGGGGGGAATGAGCAGTTCTTC.

Many counts were recorded for this clonotype. The chain has TRBV13 and TRBJ2-5; TRBD2 aligns across 10 bases. V lost 0 bases to trimming and J lost 2 bases; unmatched junction nucleotides: 3. The CDR3 runs to 16 residues. Germline CDR1 reads PRHDT; CDR2 reads FYEKMQ (reference sequence). CDR3 DNA: TGTGCCAGCAGCTTAGGACTAGCGGGGCCACAAGAGACCCAGTACTTC. It codes for CASSLGLAGPQETQYF. The variable domain in full, with the rest retrieved from reference TRBV13 and TRBJ2-5, is AAGVIQSPRHLIKEKRETATLKCYPIPRHDTVYWYQQGPGQDPQFLISFYEKMQSDKGSIPDRFSAQQFSDYHSELNMSSLELGDSALYFCASSLGLAGPQETQYFGPGTRLLVL.

The chain couples TRBV12-3 or TRBV12-4 to TRBJ1-2; 7 bases match TRBD1. This CDR3 is built from 14 residues. V shed 4 bases and J 4 bases; nucleotides not matched to a gene: 6. The CDR3 loop is CASSWTGTVYGYTF. Here the CDR3 DNA reads TGTGCCAGCAGTTGGACCGGGACAGTCTATGGCTACACCTTC.